A single sample gave rise to the 6 T cell receptor beta chains below, sequenced in a study of blood T cell repertoires in COVID-19. The table came from immunoSEQ multiplex PCR; TCRdb's copy has only in-frame clones and leaves some out. Of 200,000 to 250,000 clones in the sample, roughly 90% are singletons; the top ten hold roughly 2.6%. Sequencing input: PBMCs or T cells enriched from blood (not recorded which). These receptors all stem from a woman in her 30s with acute COVID-19.

The chain joins TRBV19 to TRBJ1-5; TRBD1 aligns across 7 bases. Germline CDR1 and CDR2: LNHDA and SQIVND (reference sequence). V lost 6 bases, J lost 3 bases, and 8 bases stayed unmatched. This CDR3 has 15 residues. CDR3 DNA: TGTGCCAGTAGGCTGGGACAGACCTTCAATCAGCCCCAGCATTTT. Amino acid sequence: CASRLGQTFNQPQHF.

The chain recombines TRBV25-1 with TRBJ2-7; 9 bases line up with TRBD1. The CDR3 has 14 amino acids. With V trimmed by 2 bases and J by 5 bases, 4 bases remained unmatched. Germline V gives CDR1 MGHDK, CDR2 SYGVNS. The chain's CDR3 is CASSEGTGSHEQYF. The CDR3 coding sequence is TGTGCCAGCAGTGAAGGGACAGGGAGCCACGAGCAGTACTTC.

The chain is built from TRBV2 and TRBJ1-2; 8 positions agree with TRBD1. From germline, CDR1 is SNHLY and CDR2 FYNNEI. The trim removed 6 bases at V and 6 bases at J, leaving 9 bases unmatched. This CDR3 spans 14 amino acids. The CDR3 DNA follows: TGTGCCAGCAGGGACAGGGTATTGTCCGATGGCTACACCTTC. This encodes CASRDRVLSDGYTF.

This chain connects TRBV18 to TRBJ1-3; D not resolved. CDR3 length equals 16 residues. CDR1 and CDR2 (germline): KGHSH, LQKENI. V lost 4 bases and J lost 0, with 13 bases in between. CDR3 sequence: CASSLYTDSSGNTIYF. The CDR3 DNA reads TGTGCCAGCTCACTTTACACGGACTCCTCTGGAAACACCATATATTTT.

The V call is TRBV3-1 (or the pseudogene TRBV3-2), the J call TRBJ2-6, with no clear D. V was trimmed by 0 bases and J by 2 bases, leaving 5 bases between them. The germline V gene encodes CDR1 LGHDT and CDR2 YNNKEL (reference sequence). This CDR3 has 15 residues. The CDR3 loop is CASSQEGPGANVLTF. CDR3 sequence (DNA): TGTGCCAGCAGCCAAGAGGGCCCTGGGGCCAACGTCCTGACTTTC.

On this clone itself: At the DNA level, this CDR3 is encoded by other sequences in the same sample as well. The gene calls are TRBV3-1 (or the pseudogene TRBV3-2) and TRBJ1-2; TRBD1 might be the D (5 bases). This CDR3 has 13 residues. Germline assignment: CDR1 LGHDT and CDR2 YNNKEL (reference sequence). Trimming shortened V by 0 bases and J by 5 bases, and 7 bases separated the two germline ends. CDR3 coding DNA: TGTGCCAGCAGCCAAGACCGGGGGTATGGCTACACCTTC. This codes for CASSQDRGYGYTF.